This TCR beta chain was captured by sequencing in a study of T cell responses to AZD1222 COVID-19 vaccine. Method: immunoSEQ multiplex PCR; TCRdb's copy keeps in-frame clones and lacks some. The table includes some 120,000 clones, around 92% detected once. The sequence was collected from an adult in good health. Sequencing was performed on peripheral blood, taken on day 0 of AZD1222 vaccination.

The CDR3 coding sequence is TGTGCCAGCAGTTTAGGACAGGGGGCGCATGAGCAGTACTTC. It encodes CASSLGQGAHEQYF. The genes are TRBV27 and TRBJ2-7; 11 nucleotides line up with TRBD1. The CDR3 sequence is 14 residues long. Looked up from germline, CDR1 is MNHEY and CDR2 is SMNVEV (reference sequence). After removal of 2 bases from V and 7 bases from J, the junction contained 4 bases not matched to a gene.